These 20 T cell receptor beta chains came from one sample sequenced in a study of OX40 agonist ivuxolimab in advanced cancers. Libraries were prepared by immunoSEQ multiplex PCR; TCRdb keeps only in-frame clonotypes and omits some of them. Of more than 85,000 clones in the sample, around 88% were seen once. Sequencing was performed on CD4+ or CD8+ T cells sorted from blood, taken in a trial of the OX40 agonist ivuxolimab. The receptors were sampled from an adult with an advanced solid tumor such as melanoma, head and neck, liver or kidney cancer.

The chain is built from TRBV11-3 and TRBJ2-3; 8 bases match TRBD2. V shed 6 bases, J shed 5 bases, and the junction held 10 bases outside the gene matches. This CDR3 has 15 amino acids. Germline CDR1 reads SGHNT; CDR2 reads YENEEA. The CDR3 DNA reads as TGTGCCAGCAGTTCTATGGCGGGGGGAGAAGATACGCAGTATTTT. This gives the protein CASSSMAGGEDTQYF.

This clone is a singleton in its sample. The J gene is TRBJ2-7, the V gene TRBV11-1; D possibly corresponds to TRBD1 (6 bases). Germline assignment: CDR1 SGHAT and CDR2 FQDESV (reference sequence). Trimming took off 5 bases at V and 0 bases at J, with 20 bases between the two ends. The CDR3 totals 17 residues. In DNA form, the CDR3 reads TGTGCCAGCAGCCCCCGCCGAGGGGACACTCTCTCCTACGAGCAGTACTTC. It is translated as CASSPRRGDTLSYEQYF.

This sequence joins TRBV7-2 and TRBJ1-2; a weak D match, TRBD1 (6 bases). Germline-derived CDR1 and CDR2 are SGHTA and FQGNSA. Trimming pared 5 bases from V and 8 bases from J, leaving 15 bases between. This CDR3 contains 13 residues. The CDR3 here is CASSPGRGEGYTF. The CDR3 DNA reads TGTGCCAGCAGCCCCGGGAGGGGGGAAGGCTACACCTTC.

The chain recombines TRBV5-1 with TRBJ1-1; 9 bases line up with TRBD1. The CDR3 consists of 15 residues. The germline V gene has CDR1 SGHRS and CDR2 YFSETQ. V trimming: 5 bases; J trimming: 3 bases; junction bases outside the gene matches: 8. CDR3 protein: CASRPGTGSDTEAFF. DNA for the CDR3: TGCGCCAGCAGACCCGGGACAGGGTCGGACACTGAAGCTTTCTTT.

The V and J genes are TRBV5-4 and TRBJ2-1, with D hard to call. Germline V gene lookup returns CDR1 SGHNT and CDR2 YYREEE (reference sequence). CDR3 length: 13 residues. V was clipped by 4 bases and J by 9 bases, with 14 bases between them. CDR3 region: CASSPGGFVEQFF. The CDR3 DNA follows: TGTGCCAGCAGCCCCGGTGGTTTTGTTGAGCAGTTCTTC.

The J gene is TRBJ2-3, the V gene TRBV5-4; TRBD2 agrees at 11 bases. V lost 4 bases to trimming and J lost 0 bases; unmatched junction nucleotides: 1. The CDR3 runs 15 residues. Germline assignment: CDR1 SGHNT and CDR2 YYREEE (reference sequence). CDR3 DNA: TGTGCCAGCAGCCTAGCGGGGGGAAGCACAGATACGCAGTATTTT. It translates to CASSLAGGSTDTQYF. Variable domain in full (rest from reference TRBV5-4 and TRBJ2-3): ETGVTQSPTHLIKTRGQQVTLRCSSQSGHNTVSWYQQALGQGPQFIFQYYREEENGRGNFPPRFSGLQFPNYSSELNVNALELDDSALYLCASSLAGGSTDTQYFGPGTRLTVL.

The chain employs TRBV27 and TRBJ2-7, with 10 bases fitting TRBD1. Germline CDR1 MNHEY, CDR2 SMNVEV (reference sequence). The CDR3 spans 14 residues. After removal of 6 bases from V and 5 bases from J, the junction contained 7 bases not matched to a gene. The CDR3 protein is CASSSTGGRDEQYF. The CDR3 bases are TGTGCCAGCAGCTCGACAGGGGGCCGGGACGAGCAGTACTTC.

This clone was counted a few times. The CDR3 spells CASSPGAGQSQPQHF. The CDR3 region has the DNA TGCGCCAGCAGCCCGGGGGCGGGGCAGAGTCAGCCCCAGCATTTT. The chain carries TRBV5-1 and TRBJ1-5; weak D call: TRBD1 (6 bases). The germline gives CDR1 SGHRS, CDR2 YFSETQ. Trimming pared 4 bases from V and 6 bases from J, leaving 17 bases between. This CDR3 comprises 15 residues.

J is TRBJ2-5 and V is TRBV18, with a possible D match to TRBD2 (5 bases). Trimming pared 6 bases from V and 3 bases from J, leaving 17 bases between. This CDR3 has 15 amino acids. The germline CDR1 and CDR2 sequences are KGHSH and LQKENI. The CDR3 spells CASSPWRAGEETQYF. DNA of the CDR3: TGTGCCAGCTCGCCCTGGCGGGCCGGGGAAGAGACCCAGTACTTC.

The chain links TRBV5-4 to TRBJ2-5, with 11 bases lining up with TRBD2. The CDR3 is 17 amino acids. The V gene end was trimmed by 4 bases and the J gene end by 5 bases; junction bases not matched to a gene: 13. Germline loops: CDR1 SGHNT, CDR2 YYREEE (reference sequence). The CDR3, as DNA: TGTGCCAGCAGCGCTGGAGGCAGGTCTAGCGGGGGGGAGACCCAGTACTTC. It yields the protein CASSAGGRSSGGETQYF.

V usage is TRBV6-5 and J usage is TRBJ2-6; D call uncertain. Germline CDR1 and CDR2: MNHEY and SVGAGI. V lost 6 bases, J lost 3 bases, and 9 bases lay in between. The CDR3 spans 14 residues. CDR3 sequence reads: CASSAPGGANVLTF. DNA of the CDR3: TGTGCCAGCAGCGCCCCCGGTGGGGCCAACGTCCTGACTTTC.

In regard to this clone: Compared with germline, one end of the junction differs, possibly owing to a read error. This CDR3 is also generated by other DNA sequences in the sample. This rearrangement joins TRBV5-1 to TRBJ2-6; possible D gene TRBD1, 5 bases. The CDR3 has 15 residues. Germline CDR1 reads SGHRS; CDR2 reads YFSETQ. The CDR3 here is CASSLDSSGANVLTF. DNA for the CDR3: TGCGCCAGCAGCTTGGACAGCTCTGGGGCCAACGTCCTGACTTTT.

This chain uses TRBV29-1 with TRBJ2-1; D possibly corresponds to TRBD1 (5 bases). The germline V and J ends were trimmed by 5 bases and 9 bases, with 17 bases remaining between them. Germline V lookup: CDR1 SQVTM, CDR2 ANQGSEA. CDR3 size: 13 residues. The CDR3 DNA reads TGCAGCGTTAAAGGGGTGGGGCGAAGTGAGCAGTTCTTC. Protein product: CSVKGVGRSEQFF.

In this sample, this clone turned up a few times. This chain connects TRBV7-9 to TRBJ1-1; D gene unclear. V gave up 2 bases and J gave up 8 bases, with 15 bases separating them. Germline V gene sequence: CDR1 SEHNR, CDR2 FQNEAQ (reference sequence). This CDR3 is 14 amino acids long. CDR3 nucleotides: TGTGCCAGCAGCTTAAGGGCGGTGGTGTTGGAAGCTTTCTTT. It yields the protein CASSLRAVVLEAFF.

The chain links TRBV19 to TRBJ2-2; 7 nucleotides match TRBD1. There are 14 residues in the CDR3. CDR1 is LNHDA, CDR2 SQIVND, per germline (reference sequence). V dropped 9 bases and J dropped 7; count of bases not matched to a gene: 11. CDR3 region: CASAGTAVGGELFF. The CDR3 DNA sequence: TGTGCCAGCGCCGGGACAGCGGTCGGCGGGGAGCTGTTTTTT. The full variable domain, rest sourced from reference TRBV19 and TRBJ2-2, is DGGITQSPKYLFRKEGQNVTLSCEQNLNHDAMYWYRQDPGQGLRLIYYSQIVNDFQKGDIAEGYSVSREKKESFPLTVTSAQKNPTAFYLCASAGTAVGGELFFGEGSRLTVL.

J is TRBJ1-1 and V is TRBV7-1; no clear D. TRBV7-1 is marked as an open reading frame, function uncertain. The CDR3 extends over 15 amino acids. The ends were cut back, 3 bases at V and 5 bases at J, with 16 bases in the middle. CDR3 protein: CASSSSTGVMTEAFF. CDR3 DNA sequence: TGTGCCAGCAGCTCCTCGACGGGAGTAATGACTGAAGCTTTCTTT.

The gene calls are TRBV10-3 and TRBJ2-7, with TRBD1 matching 10 bases. The length of the CDR3 is 14 residues. Germline lookup yields CDR1 ENHRY and CDR2 SYGVKD. V lost 6 bases, J lost 3 bases, and 5 bases stayed unmatched. This CDR3 is CAIRPGTGVYEQYF. The CDR3 coding sequence is TGTGCCATCAGGCCCGGGACAGGGGTCTACGAGCAGTACTTC.

The chain uses TRBV10-3 and TRBJ1-1; 7 positions agree with TRBD1. V was clipped by 3 bases and J by 4 bases; unmatched bases: 5. The CDR3 extends over 14 amino acids. Germline loops: CDR1 ENHRY, CDR2 SYGVKD. The CDR3 nucleotides read TGTGCCATCAGTGATGACAGGGTAGGCACTGAAGCTTTCTTT. Residues: CAISDDRVGTEAFF.

J is TRBJ1-5 and V is TRBV25-1; D is perhaps TRBD1 (6 bases). This CDR3 spans 13 amino acids. Trimming stripped 5 bases from V and 5 bases from J, with 10 bases between. Germline-derived CDR1 and CDR2 are MGHDK and SYGVNS. In nucleotides, the CDR3 is TGTGCCAGCAGTCAAGGGGGGGATCAGCCCCAGCATTTT. This translates into CASSQGGDQPQHF. The complete variable domain, with remaining parts taken from reference TRBV25-1 and TRBJ1-5, reads EADIYQTPRYLVIGTGKKITLECSQTMGHDKMYWYQQDPGMELHLIHYSYGVNSTEKGDLSSESTVSRIRTEHFPLTLESARPSHTSQYLCASSQGGDQPQHFGDGTRLSIL.

The J gene is TRBJ2-2, the V gene TRBV9; unclear D gene. Per germline, CDR1 SGDLS and CDR2 YYNGEE. V shed 1 base and J shed 6 bases, with 13 bases lying between them. This CDR3 contains 15 residues. CDR3 sequence reads: CASSVNFQGPGELFF. CDR3 DNA sequence: TGTGCCAGCAGCGTAAACTTCCAAGGTCCCGGGGAGCTGTTTTTT. Based on the CDR3 plus reference TRBV9 and TRBJ2-2, the full variable domain is DSGVTQTPKHLITATGQRVTLRCSPRSGDLSVYWYQQSLDQGLQFLIQYYNGEERAKGNILERFSAQQFPDLHSELNLSSLELGDSALYFCASSVNFQGPGELFFGEGSRLTVL.